What follows is one TCR beta chain and its context. Measured with immunoSEQ multiplex PCR; TCRdb has only the in-frame clones, and not every one. The sample lists 90,000 to 120,000 clones, 70% to 90% occurring once. The sample belongs to a study of blood T cell repertoires in COVID-19. Source material: peripheral blood. This TCR was recovered from a man aged 35 to 55 with active or convalescent COVID-19.

CDR3: CASSFGLHNEQFF. The CDR3 DNA follows: TGTGCCAGCAGCTTCGGACTCCACAATGAGCAGTTCTTC. The V and J genes are TRBV9 and TRBJ2-1; D is perhaps TRBD2 (5 bases). The length of the CDR3 is 13 residues. With 4 bases removed from V and 5 bases from J, the gap between germline ends came to 10 bases. Per the germline V gene, CDR1 is SGDLS and CDR2 is YYNGEE. Together with reference TRBV9 and TRBJ2-1, the CDR3 gives the full variable domain: DSGVTQTPKHLITATGQRVTLRCSPRSGDLSVYWYQQSLDQGLQFLIQYYNGEERAKGNILERFSAQQFPDLHSELNLSSLELGDSALYFCASSFGLHNEQFFGPGTRLTVL.